This T cell receptor beta chain was profiled in a study of regulatory T cells in long-lasting Graves disease. About the research overall: With positive TSH receptor antibodies and over 5 years of antithyroid drugs, Graves' disease was considered persistent.

Noted time point: persistent/refractory GD, antithyroid drugs over 5 years with positive TRAb. PBMC-derived RNA was used for the TCR library. In this sample, this clonotype turned up a few times. Its antigen is as yet unknown. TCR beta libraries were built with iRepertoire HTBI primers and Arm-PCR of CDR3 regions. TCRdb redid the calling of the multiplex PCR reads with MiXCR, one entry per CDR3 protein. This table has about 310,000 distinct CDR3 sequences, more than 20% appearing once. Points from the study as a whole: TCR diversity in persistent Graves' patients was below that of newly diagnosed ones. Persistent disease was characterized by preferential usage of TRBV28, TRBJ1-2 and TRBJ2-5.

V gave up 6 bases and J gave up 3 bases; unmatched junction bases: 10. CDR1 and CDR2 from the germline V gene are MDHEN and SYDVKM. CDR3 length equals 15 residues. The rearrangement joins TRBV28 to TRBJ2-7, with TRBD2 identical over 8 bases. This receptor was identified in a female donor with Graves disease. The sample consisted of peripheral blood mononuclear cells (PBMCs), taken when the disease was refractory, from a patient treated with antithyroid drugs. In DNA form, the CDR3 reads TGTGCCAGCAGCCCCGGGACTAGAGGGGTCTACGAGCAGTACTTC. Its protein product is CASSPGTRGVYEQYF. Looking up the rest from reference TRBV28 and TRBJ2-7 gives the full variable domain: DVKVTQSSRYLVKRTGEKVFLECVQDMDHENMFWYRQDPGLGLRLIYFSYDVKMKEKGDIPEGYSVSREKKERFSLILESASTNQTSMYLCASSPGTRGVYEQYFGPGTRLTVT.